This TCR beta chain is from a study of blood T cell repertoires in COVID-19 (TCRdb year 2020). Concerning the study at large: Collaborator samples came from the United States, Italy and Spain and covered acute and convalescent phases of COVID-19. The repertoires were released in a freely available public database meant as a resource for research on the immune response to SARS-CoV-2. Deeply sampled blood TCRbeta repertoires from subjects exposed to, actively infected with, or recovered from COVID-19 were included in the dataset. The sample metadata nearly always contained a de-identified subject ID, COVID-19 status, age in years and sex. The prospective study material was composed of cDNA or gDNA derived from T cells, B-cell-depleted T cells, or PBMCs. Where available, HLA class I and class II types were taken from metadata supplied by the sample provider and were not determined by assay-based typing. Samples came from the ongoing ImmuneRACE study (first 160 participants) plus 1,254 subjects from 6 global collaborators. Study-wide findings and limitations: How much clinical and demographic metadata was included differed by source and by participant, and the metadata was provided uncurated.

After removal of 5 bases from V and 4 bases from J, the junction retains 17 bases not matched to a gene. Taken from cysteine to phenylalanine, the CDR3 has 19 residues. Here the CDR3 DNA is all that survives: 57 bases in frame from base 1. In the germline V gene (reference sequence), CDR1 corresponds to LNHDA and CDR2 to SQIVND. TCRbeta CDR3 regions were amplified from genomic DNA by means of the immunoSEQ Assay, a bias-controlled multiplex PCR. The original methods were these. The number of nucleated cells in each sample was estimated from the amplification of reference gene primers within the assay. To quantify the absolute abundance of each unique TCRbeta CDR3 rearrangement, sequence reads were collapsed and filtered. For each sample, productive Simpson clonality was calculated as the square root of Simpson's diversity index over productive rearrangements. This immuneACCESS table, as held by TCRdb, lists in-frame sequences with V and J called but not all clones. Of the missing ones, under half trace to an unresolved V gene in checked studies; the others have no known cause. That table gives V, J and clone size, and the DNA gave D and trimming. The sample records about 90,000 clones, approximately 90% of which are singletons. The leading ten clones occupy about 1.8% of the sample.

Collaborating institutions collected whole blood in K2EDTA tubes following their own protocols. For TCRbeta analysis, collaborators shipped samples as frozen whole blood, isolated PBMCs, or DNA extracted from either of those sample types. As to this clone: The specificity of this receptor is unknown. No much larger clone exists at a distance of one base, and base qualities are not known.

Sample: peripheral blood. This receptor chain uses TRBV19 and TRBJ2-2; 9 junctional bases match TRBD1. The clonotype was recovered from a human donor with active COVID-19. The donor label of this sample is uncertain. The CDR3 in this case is CASSPDSGQGGMGTGELFF. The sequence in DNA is TGTGCCAGTAGTCCAGACTCGGGACAGGGCGGTATGGGCACCGGGGAGCTGTTTTTT.